This is a list of T cell receptor beta chains from one sample in a study of blood T cell repertoires in COVID-19. Repertoires were generated with immunoSEQ multiplex PCR, while TCRdb's copy carries only in-frame clones and drops some. In the table there are some 420,000 clones, roughly nine tenths of which are singletons. Sequencing input: PBMCs or T cells enriched from blood (not recorded which). All receptors come from a man aged 30-40 years who had recovered from COVID-19. CDR3s include the opening cysteine and the closing phenylalanine or tryptophan. Each record gives: J gene, V gene, CDR3 protein.

TRBJ2-7 TRBV7-9 CASSSTYEQYF
TRBJ1-6 TRBV7-2 CASSLEIPSSYNSPLHF
TRBJ1-1 TRBV27 CASSFAGATTEAFF
TRBJ1-2 TRBV2 CASRDTPGQAPFGYTF
TRBJ2-3 TRBV28 CASSGRWQGSTDTQYF
TRBJ2-2 TRBV24-1 CATSDPARQTNTGELFF
TRBJ2-5 TRBV10-3 CAISATPRGQEETQYF
TRBJ2-7 TRBV7-3 CASSQARWRGAPEQYF
TRBJ2-7 TRBV5-6 CASSFSGTTEQYF
TRBJ2-2 TRBV11-2 CASSLGLAGEMGTGELFF
TRBJ2-3 TRBV30 CAWRAGLAGSDTQYF
TRBJ2-7 TRBV5-6 CASSGQGSSWEQYF
TRBJ1-1 TRBV27 CASRDGQEVTEAFF
TRBJ1-2 TRBV15 CATSRDTGQGNYGYTF
TRBJ1-1 TRBV2 CASRNPLWVDGSEAFF
TRBJ1-1 TRBV12-5 CASGLMGTGNTEAFF
TRBJ2-7 TRBV28 CASRGADGYEQYF
TRBJ1-1 TRBV7-8 CASSLPIDGPIWDNERTEAFF
TRBJ2-1 TRBV5-1 CASSLEGGMNEQFF
TRBJ1-3 TRBV5-1 CASSRGSGNTIYF
TRBJ1-2 TRBV7-9 CASSLVEGVGYTF
TRBJ1-2 TRBV6-5 CASRTPEGGYTF
TRBJ1-3 TRBV5-1 CASSWTGDGNTIYF
TRBJ2-7 TRBV27 CASSSGGTGTSGFSYEQYF
TRBJ1-5 TRBV7-2 CASSSDRRNQPQHF
TRBJ2-2 TRBV29-1 CSVVLPHTGELFF
TRBJ1-1 TRBV28 CASSLVQGAGDTEAFF
TRBJ2-7 TRBV28 CASSLSRAYEQYF
TRBJ2-1 TRBV5-1 CASSLAGGEGNEQFF
TRBJ1-2 TRBV3-1/TRBV3-2 CASSQFISGRLNYGYTF
TRBJ2-7 TRBV6-5 CASSYSDGRGEQYF